Given below is one T cell receptor beta chain in context. The V and J ends lost 4 bases and 10 bases, in that order; junction bases with no gene match: 14. The CDR3 is 17 amino acids. Germline-derived CDR1 and CDR2 are MNHEY and SMNVEV (reference sequence). TCRdb's copy holds only in-frame clones and misses some; the assay was immunoSEQ multiplex PCR. This table holds some 70,000 clones, around 93% found once. The chain couples TRBV27 to TRBJ1-6, with TRBD1 matching over 9 bases. The sequence was obtained from a man aged 35-49 years with rheumatoid arthritis. Specimen: PBMCs. For the CDR3, the DNA is TGTGCCAGCAGTTCTTATGAGACAGGGGGGTGGTTATCACCCCTCCACTTT. Protein: CASSSYETGGWLSPLHF.